A single T cell receptor beta chain is shown here with its context. The antigen it recognizes is unknown. It has no much larger one-base neighbor in the sample; base qualities were not kept. CDR1 and CDR2, looked up from the germline V gene, are MGHRA and YSYEKL. The CDR3 starts with the cysteine, ends with the phenylalanine, and has 16 residues. The entry retains the CDR3 DNA only, 48 bases that are in frame from base 1. Here V drops 1 base and J drops 4 bases, and the junction holds 6 bases not matched to any gene. The library came from the immunoSEQ multiplex PCR assay. For most patients, genomic DNA was isolated using the Qiagen DNeasy Blood and Tissue Kit and was shipped frozen to Adaptive Biotechnologies for TCR sequencing. For most patients, genomic DNA was subjected to high-throughput TCR-beta CDR3 sequencing by Adaptive Biotechnologies. The authors processed their data as follows. TCR sequencing data for over 15 patients were retrieved from Adaptive's ImmunoSEQ software; a few other patients were processed with MiXCR and VDJtools. To correct CD4 versus CD8 sorting errors, sequences present in both subsets at a frequency ratio below 5:1 were removed. Because the origin of CDR3 nucleotide sequences shared between donor and recipient could not be assigned, those sequences were removed. At least 2-fold expansion over unstimulated cells and a minimum CFSE-low frequency of 0.002% (template counts) or 0.001% (read counts) were required for clones to be classified as alloreactive. Clones were considered mappable if detected in sequenced pre-transplant spleen, lymph node, or MLR CFSE-low populations of the donor or recipient. The cumulative frequency of alloreactive clones was calculated as a percentage of all sequences, weighted by copy number. Here the immuneACCESS table is served through TCRdb, limited to in-frame sequences with V and J called. Missing clones are a known gap in these copies; in checked studies unresolved V genes cover under half, and the rest lacks a known reason. That table furnishes V, J and clone size, whereas the DNA furnished D and trimming. This sample has under 140,000 clones in its table, and 90% to 95% of those were observed once. Together, the top ten hold about 0.54% of the sample.

This record comes from a study of graft-versus-host responses after intestinal transplantation (dated by TCRdb to the early 2020s). With regard to the full study: The transplants that recipients received were multivisceral, liver-intestinal, or isolated intestinal. Donor T cell macrochimerism was defined as a peak of at least 4% donor T cells among recipient peripheral blood mononuclear cells. Instead of going to the commercial service, samples from a few later patients were sequenced in-house on an Illumina MiSeq and processed with MiXCR. Alloreactive clones were identified by sequencing pre-transplant mixed lymphocyte reaction products and comparing these products with unstimulated pre-transplant donor and recipient T cells. After intestinal transplantation, graft-versus-host and host-versus-graft alloreactive T cell clones were followed in the graft, circulation and bone marrow using bulk TCR-beta CDR3 sequencing. Every recipient was given anti-thymocyte globulin induction, followed by about 3 years of maintenance tacrolimus and steroids. The cohort enrolled 20 to 30 intestinal transplant recipients including one retransplant, and 3 patients lacking pretransplant specimens were excluded. What the work shows at the level of the full study, not this receptor alone: The relatively low number and heterogeneity of intestinal transplant patients limited the conclusions. Early after transplant, peak levels of circulating GvH clones were found to be associated with declines in HvG clones. Patients with donor T cell macrochimerism had high GvH to HvG T cell clonal ratios in their allografts. GvH clones turned up in recipient bone marrow, with some appearing earlier in ileal mucosa or blood, a pattern consistent with an intestinal mucosal origin.

What the time point label conveys for this sample: cells obtained before transplantation from donor or recipient. CD3+CD4+ and CD3+CD8+ populations were FACS-sorted from unstimulated pre-transplant donor and recipient cells taken from spleen or lymph nodes. The rearrangement joined TRBV4-1 to TRBJ2-7; TRBD2 agrees with 11 junctional bases. The origin of this receptor is a human donor who received an intestinal transplant. This material consisted of unstimulated CD8+ T cells sorted from spleen or lymph node cells, taken before intestinal transplant. The DNA sequence follows: TGCGCCAGCAGCCAAGGTATAGCGGGAGGGCCGTACGAGCAGTACTTC. This gives the protein CASSQGIAGGPYEQYF.